Sequencing of this TCR beta chain was carried out in a study of response to subunit inactivated influenza vaccine. Regarding the study as a whole: It was the authors' suggestion that each seasonal influenza vaccination recruits few new T cells.

Many counts were recorded for this clonotype. The antigen is undetermined. MiXCR was run by TCRdb on the RT-PCR reads, yielding one entry per CDR3 protein. The sample contains 500,000 to 550,000 distinct CDR3 sequences, around 7.9% of which appear only once. Sequencing used PBMCs from blood, obtained 23 to 25 months after vaccination. This sequence was found in a man aged 45 to 70 who received an inactivated influenza vaccine.

The CDR3 loop reads CASSLNVNSANNEQFF. CDR3 DNA sequence: TGCGCCAGCAGCTTAAACGTAAACTCTGCAAACAATGAGCAGTTCTTC. This chain joins TRBV5-1 and TRBJ2-1; D uncertain. With 2 bases removed from V and 5 bases from J, the gap between germline ends came to 17 bases. The CDR3 is 16 residues long. Looked up from germline, CDR1 is SGHRS and CDR2 is YFSETQ.